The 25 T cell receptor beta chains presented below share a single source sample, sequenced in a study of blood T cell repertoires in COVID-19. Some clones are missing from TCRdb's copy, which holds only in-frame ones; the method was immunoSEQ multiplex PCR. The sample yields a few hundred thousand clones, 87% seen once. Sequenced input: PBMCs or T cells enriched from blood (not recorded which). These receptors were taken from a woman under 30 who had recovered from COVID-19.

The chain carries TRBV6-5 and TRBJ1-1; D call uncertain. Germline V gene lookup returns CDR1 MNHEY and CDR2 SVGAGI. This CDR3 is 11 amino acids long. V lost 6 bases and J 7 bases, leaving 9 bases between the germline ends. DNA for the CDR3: TGTGCCAGCAGCAACCGGGATGAAGCTTTCTTT. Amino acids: CASSNRDEAFF.

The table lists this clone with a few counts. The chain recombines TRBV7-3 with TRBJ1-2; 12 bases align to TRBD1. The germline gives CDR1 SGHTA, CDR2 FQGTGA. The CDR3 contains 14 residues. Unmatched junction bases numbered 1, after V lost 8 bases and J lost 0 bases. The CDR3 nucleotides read TGTGCCAGCGGGACAGGGGGCTCTAACTATGGCTACACCTTC. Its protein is CASGTGGSNYGYTF. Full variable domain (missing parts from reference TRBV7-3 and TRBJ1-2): GAGVSQTPSNKVTEKGKYVELRCDPISGHTALYWYRQSLGQGPEFLIYFQGTGAADDSGLPNDRFFAVRPEGSVSTLKIQRTERGDSAVYLCASGTGGSNYGYTFGSGTRLTVV.

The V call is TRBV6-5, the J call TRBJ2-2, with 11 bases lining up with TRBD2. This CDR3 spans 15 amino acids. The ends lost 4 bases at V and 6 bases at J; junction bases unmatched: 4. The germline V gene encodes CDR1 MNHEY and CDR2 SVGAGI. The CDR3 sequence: CASSLALAGAGELFF. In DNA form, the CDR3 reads TGTGCCAGCAGTTTGGCACTAGCGGGAGCCGGGGAGCTGTTTTTT.

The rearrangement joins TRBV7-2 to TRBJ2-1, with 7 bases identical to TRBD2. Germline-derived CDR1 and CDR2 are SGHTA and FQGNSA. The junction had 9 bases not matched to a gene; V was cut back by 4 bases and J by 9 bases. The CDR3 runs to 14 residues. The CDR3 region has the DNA TGTGCCAGCAGCTCACGACTAGCCCGAGGTGAGCAGTTCTTC. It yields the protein CASSSRLARGEQFF. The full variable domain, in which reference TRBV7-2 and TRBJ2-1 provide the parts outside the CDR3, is GAGVSQSPSNKVTEKGKDVELRCDPISGHTALYWYRQSLGQGLEFLIYFQGNSAPDKSGLPSDRFSAERTGGSVSTLTIQRTQQEDSAVYLCASSSRLARGEQFFGPGTRLTVL.

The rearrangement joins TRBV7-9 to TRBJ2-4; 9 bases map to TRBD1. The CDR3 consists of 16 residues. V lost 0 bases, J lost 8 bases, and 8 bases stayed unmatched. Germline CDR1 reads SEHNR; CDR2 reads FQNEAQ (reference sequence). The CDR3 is CASSLAPTGGMYIQYF. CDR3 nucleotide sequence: TGTGCCAGCAGCTTAGCCCCGACAGGGGGTATGTACATTCAGTACTTC.

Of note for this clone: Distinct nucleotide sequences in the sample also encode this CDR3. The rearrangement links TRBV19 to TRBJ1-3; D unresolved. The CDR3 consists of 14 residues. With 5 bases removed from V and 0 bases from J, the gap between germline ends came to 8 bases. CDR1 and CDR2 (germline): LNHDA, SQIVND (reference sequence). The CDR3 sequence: CASSFGSSGNTIYF. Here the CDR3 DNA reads TGTGCCAGTAGTTTCGGGTCCTCTGGAAACACCATATATTTT.

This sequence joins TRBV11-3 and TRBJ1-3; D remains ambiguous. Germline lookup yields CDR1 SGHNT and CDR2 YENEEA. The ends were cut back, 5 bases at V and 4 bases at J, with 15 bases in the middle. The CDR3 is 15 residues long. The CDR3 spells CASSPGAQVGNTIYF. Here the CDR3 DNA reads TGTGCCAGCAGCCCCGGCGCCCAGGTGGGAAACACCATATATTTT.

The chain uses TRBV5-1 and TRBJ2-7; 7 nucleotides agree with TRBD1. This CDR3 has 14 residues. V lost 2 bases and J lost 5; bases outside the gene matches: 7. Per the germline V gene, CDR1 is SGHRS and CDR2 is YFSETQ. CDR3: CASSFGDRVNEQYF. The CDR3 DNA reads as TGCGCCAGCAGCTTTGGTGACAGGGTAAACGAGCAGTACTTC.

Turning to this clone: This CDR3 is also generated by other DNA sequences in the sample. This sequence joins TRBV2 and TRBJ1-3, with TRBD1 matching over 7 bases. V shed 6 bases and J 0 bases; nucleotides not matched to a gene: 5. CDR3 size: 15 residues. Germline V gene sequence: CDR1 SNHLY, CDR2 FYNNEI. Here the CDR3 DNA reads TGTGCCAGCAGCCGGGACAGAGGCTCTGGAAACACCATATATTTT. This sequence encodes CASSRDRGSGNTIYF.

The CDR3 spells CASRGATYEQYF. In DNA, the CDR3 is TGTGCCAGCAGGGGGGCCACCTACGAGCAGTACTTC. The rearrangement uses TRBV28 and TRBJ2-7, with D perhaps matching TRBD1 (6 bases). The CDR3 is made up of 12 amino acids. The germline V gene encodes CDR1 MDHEN and CDR2 SYDVKM. The V end lost 6 bases, the J end lost 2 bases, and 8 bases lay between the germline ends.

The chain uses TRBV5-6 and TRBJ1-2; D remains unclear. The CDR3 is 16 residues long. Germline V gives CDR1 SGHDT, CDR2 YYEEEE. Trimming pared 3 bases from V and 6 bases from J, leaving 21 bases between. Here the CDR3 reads CASSYERREDIDGYTF. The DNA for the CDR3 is TGTGCCAGCAGCTATGAGAGGAGGGAGGATATAGATGGCTACACCTTC. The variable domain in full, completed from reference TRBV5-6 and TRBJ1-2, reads DAGVTQSPTHLIKTRGQQVTLRCSPKSGHDTVSWYQQALGQGPQFIFQYYEEEERQRGNFPDRFSGHQFPNYSSELNVNALLLGDSALYLCASSYERREDIDGYTFGSGTRLTVV.

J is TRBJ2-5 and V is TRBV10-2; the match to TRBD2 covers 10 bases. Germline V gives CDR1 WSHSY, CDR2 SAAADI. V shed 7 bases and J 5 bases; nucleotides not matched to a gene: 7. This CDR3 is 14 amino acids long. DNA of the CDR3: TGCGCCAGCACGGGTTTACTAGCGGGGGAGACCCAGTACTTC. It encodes CASTGLLAGETQYF.

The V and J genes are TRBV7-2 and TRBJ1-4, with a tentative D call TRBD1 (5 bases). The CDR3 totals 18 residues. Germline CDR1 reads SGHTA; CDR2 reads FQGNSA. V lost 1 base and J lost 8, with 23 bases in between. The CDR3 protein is CASSLVWPLEGLSEKLFF. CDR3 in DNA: TGTGCCAGCAGCTTAGTTTGGCCTCTGGAGGGGTTGAGCGAAAAACTGTTTTTT.

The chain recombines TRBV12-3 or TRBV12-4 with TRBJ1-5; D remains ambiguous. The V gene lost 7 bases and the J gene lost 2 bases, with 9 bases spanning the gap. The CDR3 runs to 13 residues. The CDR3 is CASTVGGNQPQHF. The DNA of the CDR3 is TGTGCCAGCACTGTCGGGGGCAATCAGCCCCAGCATTTT.

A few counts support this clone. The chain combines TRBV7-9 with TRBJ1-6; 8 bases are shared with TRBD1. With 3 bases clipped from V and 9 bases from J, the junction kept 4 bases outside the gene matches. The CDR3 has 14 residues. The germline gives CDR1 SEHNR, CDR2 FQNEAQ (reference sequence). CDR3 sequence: CASSFVQGASPLHF. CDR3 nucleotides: TGTGCCAGCAGCTTTGTCCAGGGGGCTTCACCCCTCCACTTT.

The CDR3 bases are TGTGCCAGCAGTATTACTAGCGACTCCTACAATGAGCAGTTCTTC. It encodes CASSITSDSYNEQFF. The gene calls are TRBV27 and TRBJ2-1; 7 bases match TRBD2. From germline, CDR1 is MNHEY and CDR2 SMNVEV (reference sequence). J was trimmed by 0 bases and V by 5 bases; bases with no gene match: 4. CDR3 length: 15 amino acids.

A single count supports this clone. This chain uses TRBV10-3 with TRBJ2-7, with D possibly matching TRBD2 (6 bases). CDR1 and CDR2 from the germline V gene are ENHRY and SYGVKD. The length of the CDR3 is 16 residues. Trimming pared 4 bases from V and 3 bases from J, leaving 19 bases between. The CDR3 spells CAISAQVGGAGYEQYF. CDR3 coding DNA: TGTGCCATCAGTGCCCAAGTGGGAGGCGCCGGCTACGAGCAGTACTTC.

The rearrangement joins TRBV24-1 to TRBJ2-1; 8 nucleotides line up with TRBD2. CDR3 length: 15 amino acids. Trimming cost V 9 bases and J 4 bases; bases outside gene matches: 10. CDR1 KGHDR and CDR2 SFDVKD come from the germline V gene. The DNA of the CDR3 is TGTGCCACCCCCCCTGGCGGGGGGCATTACAATGAGCAGTTCTTC. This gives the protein CATPPGGGHYNEQFF.

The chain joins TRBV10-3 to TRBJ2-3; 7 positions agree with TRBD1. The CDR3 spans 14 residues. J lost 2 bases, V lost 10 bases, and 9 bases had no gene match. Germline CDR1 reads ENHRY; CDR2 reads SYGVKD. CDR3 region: CATLLGGYTDTQYF. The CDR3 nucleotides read TGTGCCACTCTACTAGGGGGCTACACAGATACGCAGTATTTT.

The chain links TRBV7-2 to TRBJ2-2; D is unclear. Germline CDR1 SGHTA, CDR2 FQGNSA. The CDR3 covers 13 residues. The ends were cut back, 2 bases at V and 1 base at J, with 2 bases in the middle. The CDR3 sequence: CASSLLNTGELFF. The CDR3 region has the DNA TGTGCCAGCAGCTTACTGAACACCGGGGAGCTGTTTTTT.

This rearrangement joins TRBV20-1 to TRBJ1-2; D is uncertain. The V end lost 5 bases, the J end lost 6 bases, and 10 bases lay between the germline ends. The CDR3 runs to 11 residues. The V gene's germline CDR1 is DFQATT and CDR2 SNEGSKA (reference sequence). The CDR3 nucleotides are TGCAGTGCTCGATGGGAGGATGGCTACACCTTC. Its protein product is CSARWEDGYTF.

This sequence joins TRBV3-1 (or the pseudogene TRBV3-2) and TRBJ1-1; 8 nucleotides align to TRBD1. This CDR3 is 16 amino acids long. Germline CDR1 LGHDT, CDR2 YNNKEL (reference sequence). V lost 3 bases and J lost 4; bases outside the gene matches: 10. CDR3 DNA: TGTGCCAGCAGCCAGGACAGGGTCACCGCTGGCACTGAAGCTTTCTTT. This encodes CASSQDRVTAGTEAFF.

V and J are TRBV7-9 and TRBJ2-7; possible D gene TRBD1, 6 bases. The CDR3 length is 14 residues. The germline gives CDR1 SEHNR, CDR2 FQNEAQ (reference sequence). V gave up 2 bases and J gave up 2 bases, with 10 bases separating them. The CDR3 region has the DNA TGTGCCAGCAGCTTAAATGGGGACACCTACGAGCAGTACTTC. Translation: CASSLNGDTYEQYF.

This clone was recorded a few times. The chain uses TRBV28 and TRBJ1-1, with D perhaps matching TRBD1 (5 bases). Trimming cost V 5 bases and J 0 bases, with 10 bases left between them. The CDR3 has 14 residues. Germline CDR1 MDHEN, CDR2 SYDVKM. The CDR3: CASSNGGMNTEAFF. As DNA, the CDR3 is TGTGCCAGCAGTAACGGGGGGATGAACACTGAAGCTTTCTTT.

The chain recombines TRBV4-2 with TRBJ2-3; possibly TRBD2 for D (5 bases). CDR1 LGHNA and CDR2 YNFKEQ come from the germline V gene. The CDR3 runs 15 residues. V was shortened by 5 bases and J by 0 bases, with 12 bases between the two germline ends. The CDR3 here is CASSFEGGSTDTQYF. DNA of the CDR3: TGTGCCAGCAGCTTTGAAGGCGGGAGCACAGATACGCAGTATTTT.